This T cell receptor beta chain was sequenced during a study of blood T cell repertoires in COVID-19. Turning to the study itself: T cells, B-cell-depleted T cells, or PBMCs provided the cDNA or gDNA that served as material.

Authors' methods: Amplification of reference gene primers was used by the study to estimate nucleated cell counts. The method was immunoSEQ multiplex PCR; TCRdb's version includes in-frame clones alone and lacks a portion of them. V, J and clone size were drawn from that table, and D and trimming were deduced from the DNA. Altogether about 180,000 clones are present, roughly nine tenths being singletons, with the ten largest covering about 1.9%. This CDR3 comprises 17 residues. Trimming took 5 bases from V and 7 from J; bases not matched to a gene: 13. Germline assignment: CDR1 SGHDN and CDR2 FVKESK.

Sample: peripheral blood. The TCR was taken from a man younger than 35 who had recovered from COVID-19. This chain uses TRBV14 with TRBJ2-1, with 11 bases matching TRBD1. CDR3 sequence reads: CASSFPGRTGGTNEQFF. The CDR3 bases are TGTGCCAGCAGCTTTCCTGGGAGGACAGGGGGCACGAATGAGCAGTTCTTC.